The TCR beta chain under discussion was sequenced for a study of T cell repertoires in cytomegalovirus infection. Study-level information: Indicated by public TCR beta signatures were CMV infection and matching HLA type. Regarding the study as a whole: Cumulative public TCR beta family frequency identified CMV carriers with the relevant HLA. What dominated the ex vivo response were HLA-C-restricted CMV-specific TCR beta clonotypes.

This clonotype came up many times. Its antigen is still unknown. TCRdb fed the reads into MiXCR, producing one record per CDR3 protein. The data contain around 540,000 distinct CDR3 sequences, around 35% of them singletons. Germline trimming cut 4 bases from V and 2 bases from J; bases unmatched to any gene: 7. Germline V gene data show CDR1 as SGHTA and CDR2 as FQGNSA. The CDR3 spans 16 residues. V and J are TRBV7-2 and TRBJ2-7, with 11 positions matching TRBD2. This receptor was obtained from a human donor in good health (CMV status not recorded). Some clones in this sample may be carry-over from other donors' samples. The sequenced sample was cultured PBMCs, obtained from culture after CMV antigen stimulation. CDR3 in amino acids: CASSSVAGGFTYEQYF. Here the CDR3 DNA reads TGTGCCAGCAGCTCCGTAGCGGGAGGGTTCACCTACGAGCAGTACTTC.